The rows below give T cell receptor beta chains drawn from one sample of a study of T cells in Graves' hyperthyroidism and ophthalmopathy. MiXCR, applied by TCRdb to the multiplex PCR reads, yields one record per CDR3 protein. The data hold 500,000 to 800,000 distinct CDR3 sequences, with more than 12% observed a single time. The sample was blood. The receptors here all came from a woman in her fifties or sixties with Graves' ophthalmopathy. The CDR3 runs from the conserved cysteine through the conserved F or W. A D gene is named only where the DNA matches it firmly. Clone size is stated in some rows and not others, as once, few, many or a class when expanded.

>many|TRBJ2-3|TRBV5-1|NA
CASSLERMSTDTQYF
TGCGCCAGCAGCTTGGAGCGAATGAGCACAGATACGCAGTATTTT
>many|TRBJ1-1|TRBV29-1|NA
CSVEDLGRPNTEAFF
TGCAGCGTTGAAGATCTGGGCAGACCAAACACTGAAGCTTTCTTT
>many|TRBJ1-5|TRBV19|NA
CASSARHPRLNQPQHF
TGTGCCAGTAGCGCCCGCCACCCCAGGCTCAATCAGCCCCAGCATTTT
>many|TRBJ2-3|TRBV7-2|TRBD2
CASSLAYPSGTSPTDTQYF
TGTGCCAGCAGCTTAGCGTATCCGAGCGGGACGAGCCCCACAGATACGCAGTATTTT
>many|TRBJ2-7|TRBV5-1|NA
CASSLGGVSSYEQYF
TGCGCCAGCAGCTTGGGGGGGGTTTCATCCTACGAGCAGTACTTC
>many|TRBJ2-7|TRBV12-3/TRBV12-4|TRBD1
CASRSRRGLNEQYF
TGTGCCAGCAGGAGTCGCAGGGGGCTCAACGAGCAGTACTTC
>many|TRBJ2-5|TRBV28|TRBD1
CASSSPGTGLETQYF
TGTGCCAGCAGTTCCCCCGGGACAGGGTTGGAGACCCAGTACTTC
>NA|TRBJ1-6|TRBV20-1|NA
CSARDHLSLGEYNSPLHF
TGCAGTGCTAGAGATCATTTGAGTTTGGGGGAATATAATTCACCCCTCCACTTT
>NA|TRBJ1-1|TRBV5-4|NA
CASSLISRGDTEAFF
TGTGCCAGCAGCTTGATTTCCAGGGGAGACACTGAAGCTTTCTTT
>NA|TRBJ2-1|TRBV7-9|TRBD1
CASSSPPGQGYNEQFF
TGTGCCAGCAGCTCACCGCCGGGACAGGGGTACAATGAGCAGTTCTTC
>many|TRBJ2-7|TRBV2|TRBD2
CASRSPSGRASYEQYF
TGTGCCAGCAGGAGTCCTAGCGGGAGGGCCTCCTACGAGCAGTACTTC
>few|TRBJ1-1|TRBV9|NA
CASSVEPGSTEAFF
TGTGCCAGCAGCGTAGAACCGGGTAGCACTGAAGCTTTCTTT
>many|TRBJ2-3|TRBV13|TRBD1
CASSGTGRLSGTDTQYF
TGTGCCAGCAGTGGGACAGGGCGGTTGTCGGGCACAGATACGCAGTATTTT
>NA|TRBJ1-5|TRBV4-1|NA
CASRPLTEPNQPQHF
TGCGCCAGCAGACCCCTGACAGAACCTAATCAGCCCCAGCATTTT
>many|TRBJ1-3|TRBV28|NA
CASSPYLPDRDSGNTIYF
TGTGCCAGCAGTCCCTACCTCCCCGACAGAGACTCTGGAAACACCATATATTTT
>many|TRBJ2-1|TRBV7-3|NA
CASSPYRDSTGSITYNEQFF
TGTGCCAGCAGCCCTTACCGGGACTCCACTGGGTCCATAACCTACAATGAGCAGTTCTTC
>few|TRBJ2-2|TRBV7-3|NA
CASSLGARLNTGELFF
TGTGCCAGCAGCTTGGGGGCCAGACTGAACACCGGGGAGCTGTTTTTT
>many|TRBJ2-1|TRBV15|NA
CATSRETVTLKASSQYEQFF
TGTGCCACCAGCAGAGAAACAGTGACACTGAAGGCTAGCTCTCAATATGAGCAGTTCTTC
>many|TRBJ2-5|TRBV6-2/TRBV6-3|NA
CASSWRQETQYF
TGTGCCAGCAGTTGGCGGCAAGAGACCCAGTACTTC
>many|TRBJ2-1|TRBV7-9|NA
CASSLLDGYNEQFF
TGTGCCAGCAGCCTACTCGACGGATACAATGAGCAGTTCTTC